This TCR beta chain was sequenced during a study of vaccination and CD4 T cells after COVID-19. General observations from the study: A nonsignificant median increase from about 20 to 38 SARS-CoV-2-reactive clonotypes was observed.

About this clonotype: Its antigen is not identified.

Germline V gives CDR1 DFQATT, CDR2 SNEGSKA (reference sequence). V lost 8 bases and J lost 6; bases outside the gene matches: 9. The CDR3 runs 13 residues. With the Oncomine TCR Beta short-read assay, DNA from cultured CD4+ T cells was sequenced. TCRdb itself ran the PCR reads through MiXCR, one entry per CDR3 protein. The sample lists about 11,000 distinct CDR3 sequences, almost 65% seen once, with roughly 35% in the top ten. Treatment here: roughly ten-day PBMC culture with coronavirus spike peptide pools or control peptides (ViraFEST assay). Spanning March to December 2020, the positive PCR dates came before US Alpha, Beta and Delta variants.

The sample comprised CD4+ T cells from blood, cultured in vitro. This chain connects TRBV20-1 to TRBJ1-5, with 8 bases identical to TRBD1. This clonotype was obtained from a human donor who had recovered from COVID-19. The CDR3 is CSIGGQVGQPQHF. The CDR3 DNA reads TGCAGTATAGGGGGACAGGTGGGTCAGCCCCAGCATTTT.